The 22 T cell receptor beta chains below all came from one sample that was sequenced in a study of blood T cells in healthy people across ages. A second roughly 6 to 11 cycle PCR used barcoded and J-beta primers. MiXCR was run by TCRdb on the 5' RACE reads, yielding one entry per CDR3 protein. The sample shows over a million distinct CDR3 sequences, 45% of them seen only once. The sample taken for sequencing was blood. These TCRs come from a woman aged 60-75 years in good health.

The chain combines TRBV4-1 with TRBJ2-7; D is uncertain. Per the germline V gene, CDR1 is MGHRA and CDR2 is YSYEKL. The CDR3 is 15 amino acids. V dropped 0 bases and J dropped 7 bases, with 16 bases sitting between them. CDR3 nucleotide sequence: TGCGCCAGCAGCCAAGAGGCATGGGGTACTGGGGAGCAGTACTTC. It is translated as CASSQEAWGTGEQYF.

The chain uses TRBV5-6 and TRBJ1-4; a possible D gene is TRBD1 (5 bases). The CDR3 loop spans 14 amino acids. V lost 2 bases, J lost 8 bases, and 13 bases lay in between. Germline V gene lookup returns CDR1 SGHDT and CDR2 YYEEEE. In nucleotides, the CDR3 is TGTGCCAGCAGCTTTGGGACTGGGATCGAAAAACTGTTTTTT. Amino acids: CASSFGTGIEKLFF.

The V gene is TRBV21-1, the J gene TRBJ2-5; the table assigns TRBD1, which was not confirmed against the DNA. TRBV21-1 is designated a pseudogene. The CDR3 runs to 13 residues. The CDR3 sequence: CASSRTGQRDLYF. In DNA, the CDR3 is TGTGCCAGCAGCAGGACTGGACAGCGTGATCTGTACTTC.

This clonotype was picked up one time. The chain joins TRBV4-2 to TRBJ2-7; D may be TRBD2 (8 bases). CDR1 and CDR2 (germline): LGHNA, YNFKEQ. This CDR3 has 17 residues. Trimming took off 5 bases at V and 7 bases at J, with 27 bases between the two ends. The chain's CDR3 is CASSLERRGGQILEQYF. DNA for the CDR3: TGTGCCAGCAGCTTAGAGAGACGGGGGGGACAGATTCTAGAGCAGTACTTC.

This clonotype was found a few times. The chain couples TRBV5-1 to TRBJ2-1; D remains unclear. The CDR3 sequence is 14 residues long. The V end was cut by 1 base, the J end by 8 bases, with 13 bases between. The germline gives CDR1 SGHRS, CDR2 YFSETQ. The CDR3 sequence is CASSLLARTDEQFF. CDR3 nucleotide sequence: TGCGCCAGCAGCTTGTTGGCCCGGACGGATGAGCAGTTCTTC.

This clonotype was recorded a few times. The chain joins TRBV20-1 to TRBJ2-7; D is undetermined. The CDR3 has 13 residues. Germline V gives CDR1 DFQATT, CDR2 SNEGSKA (reference sequence). The V and J ends lost 3 bases and 3 bases respectively, with 12 bases between them. This chain's CDR3 is CSARAPADYEQYF. The CDR3 region has the DNA TGCAGTGCTAGGGCTCCGGCGGACTACGAGCAGTACTTC.

This clonotype was picked up a small number of times. The rearrangement links TRBV2 to TRBJ1-1; a possible D gene is TRBD1 (6 bases). CDR3 length equals 17 residues. With 7 bases removed from V and 2 bases from J, the gap between germline ends came to 23 bases. From germline, CDR1 is SNHLY and CDR2 FYNNEI. CDR3 nucleotide sequence: TGTGCCAGCAAGGGGGACACCAATACCCCACTAAACACTGAAGCTTTCTTT. It codes for CASKGDTNTPLNTEAFF. Full variable domain (rest looked up from reference TRBV2 and TRBJ1-1): EPEVTQTPSHQVTQMGQEVILRCVPISNHLYFYWYRQILGQKVEFLVSFYNNEISEKSEIFDDQFSVERPDGSNFTLKIRSTKLEDSAMYFCASKGDTNTPLNTEAFFGQGTRLTVV.

CDR3 coding DNA: TGTGCCACCAGGGTGAGCCAGAATGAGCAGTTCTTC. Protein product: CATRVSQNEQFF. The chain has TRBV2 and TRBJ2-1; a possible D gene is TRBD1 (5 bases). The germline V gene has CDR1 SNHLY and CDR2 FYNNEI. The CDR3 has 12 amino acids. Trimming removed 10 bases at V and 7 bases at J, with 14 bases between.

The rearrangement links TRBV12-3 or TRBV12-4 to TRBJ2-5, with a weak D call TRBD1 (5 bases). Between the trimmed V and J ends, which lost 8 bases and 4 bases, there was a span of 11 bases. This CDR3 spans 12 amino acids. The CDR3 DNA is TGTGCCAGCTCGAATACAGGAGAGACCCAGTACTTC. This gives the protein CASSNTGETQYF.

J is TRBJ2-7 and V is TRBV20-1; TRBD1 might be the D (5 bases). Germline assignment: CDR1 DFQATT and CDR2 SNEGSKA (reference sequence). This CDR3 contains 14 residues. V was shortened by 6 bases and J by 0 bases, with 15 bases between the two germline ends. CDR3 sequence (DNA): TGCAGTGCGCCGGACACCGCTACCTCCTACGAGCAGTACTTC. Its translation is CSAPDTATSYEQYF.

The chain joins TRBV6-5 to TRBJ2-5; TRBD2 might be the D (6 bases). The J call may be in error: the DNA end matches TRBJ2-7 better. Germline V CDR1 and CDR2: MNHEY, SVGAGI. The CDR3 has 14 amino acids. CDR3 in amino acids: CASRPRRETTEQYF. CDR3 DNA sequence: TGTGCCAGCAGACCTCGCCGGGAGACTACCGAGCAGTACTTC.

At least ten counts were recorded for this clonotype. The chain recombines TRBV5-6 with TRBJ2-1; 9 bases are a match to TRBD2. Trimming at V came to 2 bases and at J to 2 bases, leaving 5 bases not matched to a gene. Germline CDR1 reads SGHDT; CDR2 reads YYEEEE. This CDR3 comprises 16 residues. The CDR3: CASSLGLAGTYNEQFF. DNA of the CDR3: TGTGCCAGCAGCTTAGGGCTAGCGGGGACCTACAATGAGCAGTTCTTC.

In its sample, this clonotype was seen a few times. The chain links TRBV6-5 to TRBJ2-5, with D hard to call. There are 11 residues in the CDR3. The V and J ends lost 8 bases and 4 bases respectively, with 8 bases between them. Germline CDR1 MNHEY, CDR2 SVGAGI. CDR3: CASWALETQYF. For the CDR3, the DNA is TGTGCCAGCTGGGCGTTAGAGACCCAGTACTTC.

This chain uses TRBV28 with TRBJ1-4; unclear D gene. The CDR3 is made up of 13 amino acids. Germline V gene lookup returns CDR1 MDHEN and CDR2 SYDVKM. Trimming left V 6 bases short and J 5 bases short, with 10 bases between. The CDR3 nucleotides read TGTGCCAGCAGAAGCTTCGGGAATGAAAAACTGTTTTTT. Translating it yields CASRSFGNEKLFF.

The chain carries TRBV24-1 and TRBJ2-5, with 8 bases identical to TRBD1. Per the germline V gene, CDR1 is KGHDR and CDR2 is SFDVKD. Trimming took 7 bases from V and 13 from J; bases not matched to a gene: 16. The CDR3 runs 14 residues. The CDR3 sequence: CATRADRVVRERYF. For the CDR3, the DNA is TGTGCCACCAGAGCGGACAGGGTGGTGCGCGAGCGGTACTTC.

The V and J genes are TRBV27 and TRBJ1-2; no definite D call. The CDR3 spans 15 residues. V dropped 2 bases and J dropped 4 bases, with 14 bases sitting between them. Per germline, CDR1 MNHEY and CDR2 SMNVEV (reference sequence). The CDR3 DNA follows: TGTGCCAGCAGTTTACTCGCGAACCCTGCCTATGGCTACACCTTC. This sequence encodes CASSLLANPAYGYTF.

The V call is TRBV7-2, the J call TRBJ2-7; tentative D call: TRBD1 (6 bases). V lost 5 bases, J lost 0 bases, and 17 bases lay in between. There are 16 residues in the CDR3. From germline, CDR1 is SGHTA and CDR2 FQGNSA. CDR3 residues: CASSQDSTTFSYEQYF. The CDR3 DNA is TGTGCCAGCAGCCAGGACAGTACTACTTTCTCCTACGAGCAGTACTTC. The whole variable domain, filled in from reference TRBV7-2 and TRBJ2-7, reads GAGVSQSPSNKVTEKGKDVELRCDPISGHTALYWYRQSLGQGLEFLIYFQGNSAPDKSGLPSDRFSAERTGGSVSTLTIQRTQQEDSAVYLCASSQDSTTFSYEQYFGPGTRLTVT.

The chain uses TRBV2 and TRBJ1-1; no reliable D call. The CDR3 runs 11 residues. V dropped 8 bases and J dropped 5 bases, with 9 bases sitting between them. Per the germline V gene, CDR1 is SNHLY and CDR2 is FYNNEI. CDR3 region: CASYEGTEAFF. In DNA, the CDR3 is TGTGCCAGCTACGAGGGTACTGAAGCTTTCTTT.

The V call is TRBV7-3, the J call TRBJ2-7; D gene uncertain. Trimming took 1 base from V and 7 from J, leaving 14 bases between them. The CDR3 loop spans 14 amino acids. Germline V lookup: CDR1 SGHTA, CDR2 FQGTGA. Here the CDR3 reads CASSLNLGNNEQYF. The CDR3 region has the DNA TGTGCCAGCAGCTTAAATTTGGGTAACAATGAGCAGTACTTC.

V usage is TRBV10-3 and J usage is TRBJ2-4; 8 nucleotides match TRBD1. The J call is uncertain, as TRBJ2-7 better fits the DNA end. Germline values: CDR1 ENHRY, CDR2 SYGVKD. The CDR3 consists of 15 residues. In DNA, the CDR3 is TGTGCCATCAGGAATCCGGGACAGGAATATAACGAGCAGTACTTC. Residues: CAIRNPGQEYNEQYF.

This clonotype came up once. The rearrangement links TRBV11-2 to TRBJ1-6; 7 bases map to TRBD1. This CDR3 is 17 amino acids long. The ends lost 5 bases at V and 1 base at J; junction bases unmatched: 8. Germline V gene sequence: CDR1 SGHAT, CDR2 FQNNGV. CDR3 in amino acids: CASSEQGGASYNSPLHF. Written as DNA, the CDR3 is TGTGCCAGCAGCGAGCAGGGGGGCGCATCCTATAATTCACCCCTCCACTTT.

This clonotype was observed a few times. This chain joins TRBV20-1 and TRBJ2-7; 13 nucleotides align to TRBD2. The germline V gene encodes CDR1 DFQATT and CDR2 SNEGSKA (reference sequence). J was trimmed by 4 bases and V by 1 base; bases with no gene match: 7. The CDR3 has 16 amino acids. The CDR3 is CSARGTSGSRGYEQYF. The CDR3, as DNA: TGCAGTGCTAGAGGGACTAGCGGGAGCCGGGGGTACGAGCAGTACTTC.